The TCR beta chain under discussion was sequenced for a study of T-cell reconstitution after alpha-beta-depleted transplantation in children. Deletions cut 0 bases from V and 6 bases from J, with 19 bases between. The germline V gene encodes CDR1 SGHRS and CDR2 YFSETQ. The CDR3 is 17 amino acids. For TCRbeta, the library was prepared with unique molecular identifiers. Each CDR3 protein is one row after TCRdb ran MiXCR on the PCR reads. This sample yields 350,000 to 400,000 distinct CDR3 sequences, of which around 20% are seen a single time; around 4% belongs to the top ten. This clonotype was observed a few times.

This TCR was sampled from a human donor who donated a stem cell graft to a child with acute myeloid leukemia. Here the sequenced sample was PBMCs from the stem cell graft donor, taken from the stem cell graft. The V gene is TRBV5-1, the J gene TRBJ2-1, with a possible D match to TRBD2 (7 bases). The CDR3 DNA follows: TGCGCCAGCAGCTTGGCCGTAGGGGGAGGGCCCAGCAATGAGCAGTTCTTC. It translates to CASSLAVGGGPSNEQFF.